This T cell receptor beta chain is from a study of Ad26.COV2.S vaccination and SARS-CoV-2 variants. Across the whole study: Doses of Ad26.COV2.S were injected into muscle once or twice, 56 days apart. Study-level points and caveats: Vaccinees reportedly had broad spike-specific CD8+ and CD4+ T cell responses.

Regarding treatment: about 20 received Ad26.COV2.S at low or high dose, single or two shots; about 5 received placebo; per-sample allocation not given. Specimen acquisition occurred on day 63 following the initial vaccine or placebo injection. The germline V gene has CDR1 MNHNY and CDR2 SVGAGI (reference sequence). CDR3 size: 13 residues. To note about this clone: Its antigen is unidentified. One end of the junction varies from germline; a read error may be responsible.

This table comes from immunoSEQ multiplex PCR, and its TCRdb copy is limited to in-frame clones, with some not included. The table records 440,000 or so clones, less than 95% of them present only once. The receptor comes from a person between 18 and 65 years old who received the Ad26.COV2.S COVID-19 vaccine or a placebo. The V call is TRBV6-6, the J call TRBJ1-2; 9 bases are shared with TRBD1. Sequencing was performed on peripheral blood, taken in a trial of Ad26.COV2.S vaccine versus placebo. The CDR3 loop reads CASSYDRQGGILF. The CDR3 DNA reads as TGTGCCAGCAGTTACGACCGACAGGGGGGAATTCTCTTC.